The 24 T cell receptor beta chains given below trace back to one sample, sequenced in a study of T cell clones after liver transplantation. The data were produced by immunoSEQ multiplex PCR, yet TCRdb's version contains in-frame clones alone and is incomplete. The table has around 100,000 clones, around 83% seen once. The sequenced sample was CD4+ T cells from blood, obtained before liver transplant. The receptor source for this set is a human donor who received a liver transplant.

V is TRBV6-1 and J is TRBJ2-5; the match to TRBD1 covers 9 bases. CDR3 length: 15 residues. Germline values: CDR1 MNHNS, CDR2 SASEGT. The V and J ends lost 7 bases and 9 bases, in that order; junction bases with no gene match: 15. CDR3 sequence (DNA): TGTGCCAGCAAGACGGACAGGGGAGGGTATTACGCCCAGTACTTC. Amino acid sequence: CASKTDRGGYYAQYF.

The chain couples TRBV18 to TRBJ1-3; tentatively, D is TRBD1 (6 bases). The CDR3 spans 18 residues. The V gene lost 3 bases and the J gene lost 0 bases, with 18 bases spanning the gap. CDR1 KGHSH and CDR2 LQKENI come from the germline V gene. This CDR3 is CASSPGQHLRASGNTIYF. In DNA form, the CDR3 reads TGTGCCAGCTCACCCGGACAGCACCTCAGAGCCTCTGGAAACACCATATATTTT.

The CDR3 sequence: CATLPKGLARQETQYF. The CDR3 coding sequence is TGTGCCACCCTCCCTAAAGGACTAGCGCGACAAGAGACCCAGTACTTC. The genes are TRBV27 and TRBJ2-5; 9 bases match TRBD2. V was pared by 10 bases and J by 2 bases, with 14 bases of the junction left unmatched. The CDR3 covers 16 residues. The germline CDR1 and CDR2 sequences are MNHEY and SMNVEV (reference sequence).

The chain links TRBV5-1 to TRBJ1-1; D ambiguous. Looked up from germline, CDR1 is SGHRS and CDR2 is YFSETQ. V lost 2 bases, J lost 4 bases, and 18 bases lay in between. The CDR3 totals 16 residues. In DNA, the CDR3 is TGCGCCAGCAGCTTAAGGTCCGAGACGAAGGGCACTGAAGCTTTCTTT. It yields the protein CASSLRSETKGTEAFF.

The CDR3, as DNA: TGCAGCGTTGGAGGAAACAGGGGGCAGGGCTATGGCTACACCTTC. This sequence encodes CSVGGNRGQGYGYTF. The chain joins TRBV29-1 to TRBJ1-2; 9 bases align to TRBD1. J was trimmed by 4 bases and V by 4 bases; bases with no gene match: 10. The CDR3 sequence is 15 residues long. Germline CDR1 and CDR2: SQVTM and ANQGSEA.

This clone was detected only a few times. This rearrangement joins TRBV6-5 to TRBJ2-3; TRBD1 matches at 8 bases. Germline CDR1 and CDR2: MNHEY and SVGAGI. This CDR3 has 14 amino acids. J gave up 5 bases and V 6 bases, and 7 bases lay outside the gene matches. The CDR3, as DNA: TGTGCCAGCAGAGGACAGGGTGGGGGAGATACGCAGTATTTT. Protein: CASRGQGGGDTQYF.

The rearrangement links TRBV7-3 to TRBJ1-1; 7 positions match TRBD1. The V and J ends lost 6 bases and 0 bases, in that order; junction bases with no gene match: 1. Per the germline V gene, CDR1 is SGHTA and CDR2 is FQGTGA. The length of the CDR3 is 13 residues. The CDR3 here is CASRGTVNTEAFF. The CDR3 DNA sequence: TGTGCCAGCAGAGGGACAGTGAACACTGAAGCTTTCTTT.

This clone appeared once. The CDR3 region is CASSLGNLAGGLDTQYF. The CDR3 DNA is TGTGCCAGCAGCTTGGGGAATTTAGCGGGGGGCTTGGATACGCAGTATTTT. This chain connects TRBV5-4 to TRBJ2-3, with 10 bases that match TRBD2. Germline CDR1 and CDR2: SGHNT and YYREEE (reference sequence). This CDR3 has 17 amino acids. V shed 0 bases and J 6 bases; nucleotides not matched to a gene: 10.

This clone was picked up a small number of times. The same CDR3 is also encoded by other DNA sequences in this sample. J is TRBJ2-5 and V is TRBV7-2; 7 positions match TRBD1. CDR1 and CDR2 from the germline V gene are SGHTA and FQGNSA. With V trimmed by 5 bases and J by 2 bases, 5 bases remained unmatched. The CDR3 is 14 residues long. CDR3 sequence: CASSRGQLQETQYF. The CDR3 DNA sequence: TGTGCCAGCAGCCGGGGACAGCTACAAGAGACCCAGTACTTC.

The rearrangement joins TRBV5-8 to TRBJ1-1, with D maybe TRBD1 (5 bases). This CDR3 is built from 16 residues. Germline V lookup: CDR1 SGHTS, CDR2 YDEGEE. Trimming took off 4 bases at V and 0 bases at J, with 16 bases between the two ends. CDR3 amino acids: CASSVGVGLMNTEAFF. CDR3 DNA: TGTGCCAGCAGCGTGGGGGTTGGCCTTATGAACACTGAAGCTTTCTTT. The full variable domain, in which reference TRBV5-8 and TRBJ1-1 provide the parts outside the CDR3, is EAGVTQSPTHLIKTRGQQATLRCSPISGHTSVYWYQQALGLGLQFLLWYDEGEERNRGNFPPRFSGRQFPNYSSELNVNALELEDSALYLCASSVGVGLMNTEAFFGQGTRLTVV.

The chain recombines TRBV13 with TRBJ1-1; no clear D. V gave up 5 bases and J gave up 7 bases, with 11 bases separating them. In germline, CDR1 is PRHDT, CDR2 FYEKMQ (reference sequence). The CDR3 runs to 12 residues. CDR3 nucleotides: TGTGCCAGCAGCCGCGGACCTGGTGAAGCTTTCTTT. Protein: CASSRGPGEAFF.

This clone came up a few times. The chain joins TRBV27 to TRBJ1-2, with TRBD1 as a possible D gene (6 bases). This CDR3 is built from 15 residues. Between the trimmed V and J ends, which lost 0 bases and 4 bases, there was a span of 12 bases. Looked up from germline, CDR1 is MNHEY and CDR2 is SMNVEV (reference sequence). CDR3 in amino acids: CASSLSTGGSYGYTF. CDR3 coding DNA: TGTGCCAGCAGTTTATCGACAGGTGGGAGCTATGGCTACACCTTC.

The chain links TRBV20-1 to TRBJ1-2; no firm D call. Germline assignment: CDR1 DFQATT and CDR2 SNEGSKA (reference sequence). Deletions cut 3 bases from V and 12 bases from J, with 11 bases between. The CDR3 is made up of 10 amino acids. The CDR3 region has the DNA TGCAGTGCTAGCGGGTATGGGAACACCTTC. Protein product: CSASGYGNTF.

This clone was counted only a few times. The rearrangement uses TRBV30 and TRBJ2-2, with 13 bases that match TRBD2. J gave up 7 bases and V 3 bases, and 8 bases lay outside the gene matches. The CDR3 loop spans 16 amino acids. Germline V CDR1 and CDR2: GTSNPN, SVGIG (reference sequence). The CDR3 reads CAWSEGLAGRGGELFF. The CDR3 nucleotides read TGTGCCTGGAGCGAGGGACTAGCGGGACGGGGCGGGGAGCTGTTTTTT.

The gene calls are TRBV5-4 and TRBJ2-1, with a possible D match to TRBD2 (7 bases). This CDR3 is 16 amino acids long. Per the germline V gene, CDR1 is SGHNT and CDR2 is YYREEE (reference sequence). V lost 3 bases and J lost 4, with 17 bases in between. CDR3 residues: CASSWGGGRAYNEQFF. As DNA, the CDR3 is TGTGCCAGCAGCTGGGGCGGGGGCCGGGCTTACAATGAGCAGTTCTTC.

The chain couples TRBV27 to TRBJ2-3; 14 nucleotides align to TRBD2. CDR3 length equals 17 residues. The V segment lost 10 bases and the J segment 3 bases; nucleotides outside the gene matches: 12. Germline V lookup: CDR1 MNHEY, CDR2 SMNVEV (reference sequence). CDR3 in DNA: TGTGCCACCGCATCCCCGGGACTAGCGGGAGTTACAGATACGCAGTATTTT. Encoded protein: CATASPGLAGVTDTQYF.

V gene TRBV18 combines with J gene TRBJ2-1; TRBD2 agrees at 14 bases. This CDR3 has 15 amino acids. The V segment lost 3 bases and the J segment 8 bases; nucleotides outside the gene matches: 3. CDR1 is KGHSH, CDR2 LQKENI, per germline. CDR3 amino acids: CASSPGLAGGDEQFF. The DNA for the CDR3 is TGTGCCAGCTCACCCGGACTAGCGGGAGGCGATGAGCAGTTCTTC.

The chain links TRBV6-5 to TRBJ1-4; TRBD1 matches at 7 bases. The CDR3 covers 13 residues. Germline lookup yields CDR1 MNHEY and CDR2 SVGAGI. V shed 5 bases, J shed 10 bases, and the junction held 7 bases outside the gene matches. CDR3 DNA sequence: TGTGCCAGCAGTCAAGCGACAGGGTCAAAACTGTTTTTT. Encoded protein: CASSQATGSKLFF.

This chain uses TRBV19 with TRBJ2-7; 9 nucleotides align to TRBD1. V lost 7 bases, J lost 6 bases, and 10 bases stayed unmatched. This CDR3 contains 14 residues. CDR1 is LNHDA, CDR2 SQIVND, per germline (reference sequence). The CDR3, as DNA: TGTGCCAGTAACCCGGGACAGGGTGTCGGCGAGCAGTACTTC. Translating gives CASNPGQGVGEQYF.

The V call is TRBV6-5, the J call TRBJ1-2; D remains unclear. With 4 bases removed from V and 8 bases from J, the gap between germline ends came to 14 bases. CDR3 length: 13 residues. Looked up from germline, CDR1 is MNHEY and CDR2 is SVGAGI. For the CDR3, the DNA is TGTGCCAGCAGTTCACGGGGTTCCTCCGGCTACACCTTC. It encodes CASSSRGSSGYTF.

This sequence joins TRBV28 and TRBJ2-5; D might be TRBD2 (5 bases). Per germline, CDR1 MDHEN and CDR2 SYDVKM. Trimming removed 8 bases at V and 2 bases at J, with 12 bases between. The length of the CDR3 is 13 residues. The CDR3 bases are TGTGCCAGCCTGGGGAGTATACAAGAGACCCAGTACTTC. It yields the protein CASLGSIQETQYF.

The rearrangement uses TRBV18 and TRBJ2-3, with D perhaps matching TRBD1 or TRBD2 (5 bases each). Trimming pared 3 bases from V and 1 base from J, leaving 11 bases between. This CDR3 region has 15 residues. In germline, CDR1 is KGHSH, CDR2 LQKENI. The CDR3 nucleotides read TGTGCCAGCTCACCTGAGGGGCTGGGCACAGATACGCAGTATTTT. Translating it yields CASSPEGLGTDTQYF.

The rearrangement joins TRBV19 to TRBJ2-7, with a possible D match to TRBD1 (6 bases). The CDR3 length is 13 residues. Per the germline V gene, CDR1 is LNHDA and CDR2 is SQIVND (reference sequence). With 3 bases removed from V and 2 bases from J, the gap between germline ends came to 8 bases. CDR3: CASSIQGTYEQYF. In DNA, the CDR3 is TGTGCCAGTAGTATCCAGGGGACCTACGAGCAGTACTTC.

This clone appeared a few times. This chain connects TRBV19 to TRBJ1-4; 7 nucleotides agree with TRBD1. Germline CDR1 reads LNHDA; CDR2 reads SQIVND (reference sequence). The CDR3 sequence is 13 residues long. The trim removed 3 bases at V and 8 bases at J, leaving 3 bases unmatched. The CDR3 coding sequence is TGTGCCAGTAGTATCGACAGGGTGGAAAAACTGTTTTTT. It yields the protein CASSIDRVEKLFF.